The present T cell receptor (beta chain) was sequenced within a study of PD-1 blockade in classical Hodgkin lymphoma. As to time point: cycle 4 day 1 (C4D1), after 6 weeks of nivolumab. Every patient relapsed after autologous stem cell transplantation, and brentuximab vedotin exposure varied. Data came from immunoSEQ multiplex PCR; TCRdb stores just in-frame clones and leaves some out. The sample records tens of thousands of clones, about nine tenths being singletons. This sequence originates from a human donor with classical Hodgkin lymphoma. The material was peripheral blood mononuclear cells (PBMCs), obtained before the fourth cycle of nivolumab.

The CDR3 reads CASRSPLFRGRTDTQYF. The CDR3 DNA follows: TGCGCCAGCAGATCTCCATTGTTCCGGGGGAGGACAGATACGCAGTATTTT. The chain couples TRBV5-1 to TRBJ2-3, with TRBD2 as a possible D gene (6 bases). Germline V CDR1 and CDR2: SGHRS, YFSETQ. The CDR3 loop spans 17 amino acids. V lost 5 bases and J lost 3, with 22 bases in between.